One and the same sample provided the 12 T cell receptor beta chains below, sequenced in a study of vaccination and CD4 T cells after COVID-19. The sample's treatment: approximately 9-day PBMC culture with coronavirus spike peptide pools or control peptides (ViraFEST assay). Gathering of the CD4+ T cells, from the unexposed donor, took place before the COVID-19 pandemic (2011-2018). These receptors have no known antigen. Sequenced with the Oncomine TCR Beta short-read assay was DNA taken from cultured CD4+ T cells. From the PCR reads, TCRdb called clonotypes with MiXCR, one entry per CDR3 protein. The data contain about 6,400 distinct CDR3 sequences, 40% to 55% of them singletons. Sequenced input: CD4+ T cells from blood, cultured in vitro. The source of these receptors is a human donor in good health.

The gene calls are TRBV5-6 and TRBJ1-2; 7 bases agree with TRBD1. The ends lost 7 bases at V and 4 bases at J; junction bases unmatched: 13. The CDR3 runs to 15 residues. CDR1 and CDR2 from the germline V gene are SGHDT and YYEEEE. In DNA, the CDR3 is TGTGCCAGCGAACTATTCGACAGGGCGGCCTATGGCTACACCTTC. Amino acids: CASELFDRAAYGYTF. The whole variable domain, remainder taken from reference TRBV5-6 and TRBJ1-2, is DAGVTQSPTHLIKTRGQQVTLRCSPKSGHDTVSWYQQALGQGPQFIFQYYEEEERQRGNFPDRFSGHQFPNYSSELNVNALLLGDSALYLCASELFDRAAYGYTFGSGTRLTVV.

The CDR3, as DNA: TGTGCCACCAGCAGAAAGGTCAATGAGCAGTTCTTC. Residues: CATSRKVNEQFF. This chain links TRBV15 with TRBJ2-1; D is uncertain. The germline gives CDR1 LNHNV, CDR2 YYDKDF (reference sequence). V was clipped by 2 bases and J by 6 bases, with 5 bases between them. The CDR3 is made up of 12 amino acids.

The V call is TRBV28, the J call TRBJ1-2; TRBD1 is a possible D gene (5 bases). Trimming took off 6 bases at V and 0 bases at J, with 17 bases between the two ends. The CDR3 sequence is 16 residues long. Germline lookup yields CDR1 MDHEN and CDR2 SYDVKM. In DNA form, the CDR3 reads TGTGCCAGCAGCCGGGACGGGAAAGGAGCTAACTATGGCTACACCTTC. This sequence encodes CASSRDGKGANYGYTF.

This chain connects TRBV6-2 or TRBV6-3 to TRBJ1-5, with D possibly TRBD1 on 5 matching bases. Germline V gene sequence: CDR1 MNHEY, CDR2 SVGEGT. The V end was cut by 1 base, the J end by 0 bases, with 28 bases between. The CDR3 loop spans 22 amino acids. The CDR3 sequence is CASSYFFEAWTPNSYSNQPQHF. As DNA, the CDR3 is TGTGCCAGCAGTTACTTCTTCGAAGCTTGGACACCAAATTCCTATAGCAATCAGCCCCAGCATTTT.

The V gene is TRBV7-8, the J gene TRBJ1-2; 8 bases match TRBD1. The CDR3 totals 14 residues. The ends lost 1 base at V and 2 bases at J; junction bases unmatched: 0. Germline V lookup: CDR1 SGHVS, CDR2 FQNEAQ. The chain's CDR3 is CASSLDRGNYGYTF. The DNA of the CDR3 is TGTGCCAGCAGCTTAGACAGGGGGAACTATGGCTACACCTTC.

There are a few counts of this clonotype. The chain recombines TRBV27 with TRBJ2-2, with D unclear. The V gene's germline CDR1 is MNHEY and CDR2 SMNVEV (reference sequence). V was clipped by 6 bases and J by 3 bases, with 8 bases between them. The CDR3 sequence is 13 residues long. The CDR3 DNA reads TGTGCCAGCAGATTTTATTACACCGGGGAGCTGTTTTTT. This translates into CASRFYYTGELFF.

The chain combines TRBV6-5 with TRBJ2-7; D uncertain. Trimming took 4 bases from V and 2 from J, leaving 15 bases between them. The germline V gene has CDR1 MNHEY and CDR2 SVGAGI. The CDR3 runs 15 residues. The DNA for the CDR3 is TGTGCCAGCAGTTTAACATCTATAAGGACCTACGAGCAGTACTTC. Amino acids: CASSLTSIRTYEQYF.

The chain carries TRBV19 and TRBJ2-1; either TRBD1 or TRBD2 may fit D (5 bases each). The CDR3 has 13 residues. V was cut by 5 bases and J by 4 bases, with 9 bases left in between. Germline lookup yields CDR1 LNHDA and CDR2 SQIVND (reference sequence). The CDR3 DNA reads as TGTGCCAGTAGTGGGGGTGGTTACAATGAGCAGTTCTTC. Translating it yields CASSGGGYNEQFF. The full variable domain, rest sourced from reference TRBV19 and TRBJ2-1, is DGGITQSPKYLFRKEGQNVTLSCEQNLNHDAMYWYRQDPGQGLRLIYYSQIVNDFQKGDIAEGYSVSREKKESFPLTVTSAQKNPTAFYLCASSGGGYNEQFFGPGTRLTVL.

This chain joins TRBV28 and TRBJ1-1, with unresolved D. Germline lookup yields CDR1 MDHEN and CDR2 SYDVKM. CDR3 size: 15 residues. V shed 3 bases and J shed 2 bases, with 13 bases lying between them. DNA of the CDR3: TGTGCCAGCAGTTTCGAACCAGAACAAAACACTGAAGCTTTCTTT. Its protein product is CASSFEPEQNTEAFF.

A few counts support this clonotype. The chain uses TRBV6-1 and TRBJ1-2; no clear D. Trimming took 4 bases from V and 1 from J, leaving 7 bases between them. The CDR3 covers 13 residues. Germline-derived CDR1 and CDR2 are MNHNS and SASEGT. CDR3 region: CASSADGNYGYTF. CDR3 DNA sequence: TGTGCCAGCAGTGCGGACGGTAACTATGGCTACACCTTC.

The chain combines TRBV20-1 with TRBJ2-1, with a possible D match to TRBD2 (5 bases). From germline, CDR1 is DFQATT and CDR2 SNEGSKA (reference sequence). V lost 0 bases to trimming and J lost 1 base, with 19 bases between them. The CDR3 runs 18 residues. The CDR3 coding sequence is TGCAGTGCTAGAGAGTCGGCGGGCCGGGCTCGTTCCTACAATGAGCAGTTCTTC. Its protein is CSARESAGRARSYNEQFF.

This chain uses TRBV6-1 with TRBJ1-4; D call uncertain. Germline V gene data show CDR1 as MNHNS and CDR2 as SASEGT. The V end lost 10 bases, the J end lost 5 bases, and 14 bases lay between the germline ends. This CDR3 spans 13 amino acids. CDR3 region: CATNQFQNEKLFF. The CDR3 bases are TGTGCCACCAACCAGTTTCAGAATGAAAAACTGTTTTTT.